These 29 T cell receptor beta chains were all obtained from the same sample, sequenced in a study of blood T cell repertoires in COVID-19. Method: immunoSEQ multiplex PCR; TCRdb's copy keeps in-frame clones and lacks some. The sample lists around 300,000 clones, 86% seen once, with about 3% in the top ten. The sequencing input was peripheral blood. The receptors were sampled from a young woman with active or convalescent COVID-19.

CDR3 protein: CASSFLGDEKLFF. The CDR3 nucleotides are TGTGCCAGCAGTTTCCTAGGCGATGAAAAACTGTTTTTT. The chain couples TRBV6-6 to TRBJ1-4, with D uncertain. The CDR3 totals 13 residues. From germline, CDR1 is MNHNY and CDR2 SVGAGI (reference sequence). The V gene lost 4 bases and the J gene lost 6 bases, with 9 bases spanning the gap.

The genes are TRBV7-9 and TRBJ1-1, with 8 bases lining up with TRBD1. Trimming at V came to 5 bases and at J to 3 bases, leaving 5 bases not matched to a gene. The CDR3 sequence is 14 residues long. Germline V CDR1 and CDR2: SEHNR, FQNEAQ (reference sequence). For the CDR3, the DNA is TGTGCCAGCAGCCGGACAGGGCTTTACACTGAAGCTTTCTTT. Translated: CASSRTGLYTEAFF.

This clone showed up just once. The chain uses TRBV5-1 and TRBJ1-4; the match to TRBD1 covers 8 bases. CDR3 length: 15 residues. From germline, CDR1 is SGHRS and CDR2 YFSETQ. Germline trimming cut 4 bases from V and 2 bases from J; bases unmatched to any gene: 4. CDR3 in DNA: TGCGCCAGCAGCCCGGACAGGGCTACTAATGAAAAACTGTTTTTT. Translated, it gives CASSPDRATNEKLFF.

This clone was seen just once. This rearrangement joins TRBV2 to TRBJ1-5; a weak D match, TRBD1 (6 bases). The CDR3 loop spans 13 amino acids. The germline V and J ends were trimmed by 6 bases and 6 bases, with 12 bases remaining between them. CDR1 and CDR2 from the germline V gene are SNHLY and FYNNEI. The CDR3 loop reads CASRTGSVQPQHF. CDR3 sequence (DNA): TGTGCCAGCAGAACAGGGTCTGTTCAGCCCCAGCATTTT.

The chain couples TRBV6-5 to TRBJ2-7; 7 bases align to TRBD1. This CDR3 contains 13 residues. The junction had 2 bases not matched to a gene; V was cut back by 4 bases and J by 2 bases. Germline-derived CDR1 and CDR2 are MNHEY and SVGAGI. As DNA, the CDR3 is TGTGCCAGCAGTTTAACAGGGGCCTACGAGCAGTACTTC. Translating it yields CASSLTGAYEQYF.

The chain links TRBV19 to TRBJ2-4; possible D gene TRBD1, 6 bases. Trimming took off 2 bases at V and 6 bases at J, with 8 bases between the two ends. Per germline, CDR1 LNHDA and CDR2 SQIVND (reference sequence). There are 13 residues in the CDR3. The CDR3 nucleotides read TGTGCCAGTAGTATAAACAGGGTAAACATTCAGTACTTC. Translated, it gives CASSINRVNIQYF.

The chain combines TRBV6-2 or TRBV6-3 with TRBJ2-6, with 10 nucleotides matching TRBD1. This CDR3 comprises 17 residues. Germline values: CDR1 MNHEY, CDR2 SVGEGT. V lost 2 bases to trimming and J lost 1 base; unmatched junction nucleotides: 2. This chain's CDR3 is CASSYGTGVSGANVLTF. CDR3 nucleotides: TGTGCCAGCAGTTACGGGACAGGGGTTTCTGGGGCCAACGTCCTGACTTTC.

The genes are TRBV6-6 and TRBJ1-6; maybe TRBD1 (5 bases). The CDR3 has 14 amino acids. The germline gives CDR1 MNHNY, CDR2 SVGAGI (reference sequence). V was pared by 8 bases and J by 4 bases, with 12 bases between. The CDR3 loop reads CASHVGVYNSPLHF. CDR3 DNA: TGTGCCAGCCATGTAGGGGTATATAATTCACCCCTCCACTTT.

V is TRBV2 and J is TRBJ2-1; TRBD2 is a possible D gene (5 bases). The length of the CDR3 is 11 residues. CDR1 and CDR2 (germline): SNHLY, FYNNEI. V gave up 5 bases and J gave up 10 bases, with 9 bases separating them. The CDR3 sequence: CASSPSGEQFF. In DNA form, the CDR3 reads TGTGCCAGCAGTCCCTCGGGGGAGCAGTTCTTC.

This rearrangement joins TRBV7-9 to TRBJ2-5; 7 bases agree with TRBD2. The CDR3 has 13 residues. The germline CDR1 and CDR2 sequences are SEHNR and FQNEAQ (reference sequence). Trimming removed 1 base from V and 7 bases from J; junction bases left unmatched: 3. The CDR3 sequence: CASSLVTGGTQYF. CDR3 DNA sequence: TGTGCCAGCAGCTTAGTGACGGGGGGGACCCAGTACTTC.

The chain is built from TRBV7-6 and TRBJ2-7; 7 nucleotides agree with TRBD2. J lost 7 bases, V lost 1 base, and 10 bases had no gene match. Germline CDR1 is SGHVS and CDR2 is FNYEAQ. CDR3 length: 15 residues. CDR3 in amino acids: CASSLGPSAGEEQYF. CDR3 DNA sequence: TGTGCCAGCAGCTTAGGACCGTCTGCGGGGGAAGAGCAGTACTTC.

This clone was seen a few times. The chain uses TRBV3-1 (or the pseudogene TRBV3-2) and TRBJ1-5, with 8 bases identical to TRBD1. V dropped 6 bases and J dropped 4; count of bases not matched to a gene: 8. Germline loops: CDR1 LGHDT, CDR2 YNNKEL (reference sequence). The CDR3 is made up of 15 amino acids. The CDR3 DNA is TGTGCCAGCAGTCCTACAGGGGGGATGAATCAGCCCCAGCATTTT. It codes for CASSPTGGMNQPQHF.

This rearrangement joins TRBV19 to TRBJ1-2; 8 bases fit TRBD1. Looked up from germline, CDR1 is LNHDA and CDR2 is SQIVND (reference sequence). Unmatched junction bases numbered 6, after V lost 4 bases and J lost 2 bases. The CDR3 is made up of 15 amino acids. In DNA form, the CDR3 reads TGTGCCAGTAGTAACCCGGGACAGGCCAACTATGGCTACACCTTC. Amino acids: CASSNPGQANYGYTF.

This rearrangement joins TRBV3-1 (or the pseudogene TRBV3-2) to TRBJ1-6; 10 nucleotides agree with TRBD1. This CDR3 has 15 residues. Trimming took 6 bases from V and 9 from J; bases not matched to a gene: 8. Germline V gives CDR1 LGHDT, CDR2 YNNKEL (reference sequence). The CDR3 here is CASRETGQGFSPLHF. For the CDR3, the DNA is TGTGCCAGCAGAGAGACGGGACAGGGGTTTTCACCCCTCCACTTT.

The table lists this clone with a count of one. V and J are TRBV4-1 and TRBJ2-3; 7 bases agree with TRBD1. Germline CDR1 reads MGHRA; CDR2 reads YSYEKL. After removal of 2 bases from V and 7 bases from J, the junction contained 12 bases not matched to a gene. CDR3 size: 16 residues. The CDR3 DNA is TGCGCCAGCAGCCAAACACAGGGGCTTAATATGAATACGCAGTATTTT. It is translated as CASSQTQGLNMNTQYF.

The CDR3 protein is CASRKRGTGIGQHYGYTF. The CDR3 DNA reads as TGTGCCAGTAGAAAAAGAGGGACAGGGATCGGTCAACATTATGGCTACACCTTC. The chain employs TRBV19 and TRBJ1-2; 9 nucleotides match TRBD1. Trimming cost V 6 bases and J 5 bases; bases outside gene matches: 19. CDR3 length equals 18 residues. CDR1 is LNHDA, CDR2 SQIVND, per germline (reference sequence).

The V and J genes are TRBV27 and TRBJ2-2, with 10 bases identical to TRBD2. Germline V gene data show CDR1 as MNHEY and CDR2 as SMNVEV (reference sequence). Trimming took 5 bases from V and 0 from J; bases not matched to a gene: 18. The CDR3 has 21 amino acids. In DNA form, the CDR3 reads TGTGCCAGCAGTCCACCAGCGCCCTGGGTTAGCGGGGGGACGAACACCGGGGAGCTGTTTTTT. It encodes CASSPPAPWVSGGTNTGELFF.

In nucleotides, the CDR3 is TGTGCCAGCAGTGAACAGGGAGGGGATCAGCCCCAGCATTTT. It translates to CASSEQGGDQPQHF. The gene calls are TRBV6-4 and TRBJ1-5; perhaps TRBD1 as D (6 bases). V shed 3 bases and J shed 5 bases, with 11 bases lying between them. The CDR3 consists of 14 residues. Germline CDR1 and CDR2: MRHNA and SNTAGT.

J is TRBJ1-4 and V is TRBV18; D is uncertain. CDR1 and CDR2 (germline): KGHSH, LQKENI. V lost 2 bases and J lost 0, with 7 bases in between. The length of the CDR3 is 15 residues. In nucleotides, the CDR3 is TGTGCCAGCTCACCAGAGAGTGCAACTAATGAAAAACTGTTTTTT. It is translated as CASSPESATNEKLFF.

The chain recombines TRBV7-2 with TRBJ2-5; 13 bases are a match to TRBD2. V trimming: 1 base; J trimming: 2 bases; junction bases outside the gene matches: 4. The V gene's germline CDR1 is SGHTA and CDR2 FQGNSA. The CDR3 length is 17 residues. The CDR3 DNA reads as TGTGCCAGCAGCTTAGGGACTAGCGGGGGTCCGCAAGAGACCCAGTACTTC. It yields the protein CASSLGTSGGPQETQYF.

The J gene is TRBJ2-1, the V gene TRBV2; 7 bases are a match to TRBD1. CDR1 and CDR2 from the germline V gene are SNHLY and FYNNEI. V gave up 1 base and J gave up 7 bases; unmatched junction bases: 4. This CDR3 has 14 amino acids. CDR3 residues: CASSEETGYNEQFF. The CDR3 nucleotides read TGTGCCAGCAGTGAAGAGACAGGGTATAATGAGCAGTTCTTC.

The chain is built from TRBV14 and TRBJ2-5, with D perhaps TRBD1 (6 bases). The V end was cut by 1 base, the J end by 4 bases, with 10 bases between. Germline V gives CDR1 SGHDN, CDR2 FVKESK. This CDR3 spans 14 amino acids. The CDR3 spells CASSQGQVGETQYF. DNA for the CDR3: TGTGCCAGCAGCCAAGGACAGGTCGGAGAGACCCAGTACTTC.

This clone was seen ten or more times. The chain links TRBV3-1 (or the pseudogene TRBV3-2) to TRBJ2-2; D gene ambiguous. The germline V gene has CDR1 LGHDT and CDR2 YNNKEL (reference sequence). V dropped 2 bases and J dropped 4 bases, with 8 bases sitting between them. The CDR3 spans 14 residues. The CDR3 bases are TGTGCCAGCAGCCAATTTACCAGCACCGGGGAGCTGTTTTTT. Translated: CASSQFTSTGELFF.

In its sample, this clone was seen a few times. The chain joins TRBV4-2 to TRBJ2-1; D perhaps matches TRBD2 (5 bases). This CDR3 is built from 15 residues. Germline V gene sequence: CDR1 LGHNA, CDR2 YNFKEQ. Trimming cost V 3 bases and J 5 bases, with 14 bases left between them. DNA for the CDR3: TGTGCCAGCAGCCAGCGGACTGGATACAACAATGAGCAGTTCTTC. Its translation: CASSQRTGYNNEQFF.

About this clone: The sample holds other DNA sequences that translate to the same CDR3. In nucleotides, the CDR3 is TGTGCCAGCTCCCCGGGCGGGGGGGGGCAGCCCCAGCATTTT. Translating gives CASSPGGGGQPQHF. This chain joins TRBV28 and TRBJ1-5, with a weak D call TRBD1 (5 bases). Germline V gene lookup returns CDR1 MDHEN and CDR2 SYDVKM. The CDR3 extends over 14 amino acids. V lost 8 bases and J 7 bases, leaving 18 bases between the germline ends.

Concerning this clone: The sample has other DNA sequences that encode this CDR3 too. The V gene is TRBV28, the J gene TRBJ1-4; perhaps TRBD1 as D (5 bases). The CDR3 sequence is 14 residues long. From germline, CDR1 is MDHEN and CDR2 SYDVKM. V lost 5 bases to trimming and J lost 1 base, with 8 bases between them. The CDR3 DNA reads TGTGCCAGCAGTCCCGGGGGAACTAATGAAAAACTGTTTTTT. Translated: CASSPGGTNEKLFF. Based on the CDR3 plus reference TRBV28 and TRBJ1-4, the full variable domain is DVKVTQSSRYLVKRTGEKVFLECVQDMDHENMFWYRQDPGLGLRLIYFSYDVKMKEKGDIPEGYSVSREKKERFSLILESASTNQTSMYLCASSPGGTNEKLFFGSGTQLSVL.

This clone occurred once. The J gene is TRBJ1-6, the V gene TRBV2; D uncertain. This CDR3 spans 12 amino acids. V was cut by 4 bases and J by 13 bases, with 11 bases left in between. Germline CDR1 and CDR2: SNHLY and FYNNEI. The CDR3 nucleotides read TGTGCCAGCAGTGGGAGGACCGTTCCCCTCCACTTT. This translates into CASSGRTVPLHF.

The gene calls are TRBV11-3 and TRBJ2-1, with D perhaps matching TRBD2 (5 bases). This CDR3 spans 14 amino acids. CDR1 is SGHNT, CDR2 YENEEA, per germline. V shed 3 bases and J shed 0 bases, with 6 bases lying between them. The CDR3 region has the DNA TGTGCCAGCAGCTTTGGGAGCTCCTACAATGAGCAGTTCTTC. Its translation: CASSFGSSYNEQFF.

This clone was picked up a small number of times. This chain links TRBV7-8 with TRBJ1-6; maybe TRBD1 (5 bases). The V gene's germline CDR1 is SGHVS and CDR2 FQNEAQ. V lost 4 bases and J lost 3, with 16 bases in between. The CDR3 covers 17 residues. DNA for the CDR3: TGTGCCAGCAGCTCCAGAGGTGGGCAGGGCTATAATTCACCCCTCCACTTT. This codes for CASSSRGGQGYNSPLHF.